These 20 T cell receptor beta chains were all obtained from the same sample, sequenced in a study of cytomegalovirus exposure and HLA in healthy donors. The PCR was carried out with 60 Vbeta primers and 13 Jbeta primers. This table comes from immunoSEQ multiplex PCR, and its TCRdb copy is limited to in-frame clones, with some not included. Of approximately 150,000 clones listed, about 85% were seen once; the top ten hold just over 2.5%. Sequences were obtained from PBMCs. The receptor set was obtained from a man aged 25 to 45 in good health and CMV-seropositive.

The V and J genes are TRBV5-1 and TRBJ1-1, with TRBD1 as a possible D gene (5 bases). This CDR3 is 17 amino acids long. The V end lost 0 bases, the J end lost 4 bases, and 19 bases lay between the germline ends. CDR1 and CDR2 (germline): SGHRS, YFSETQ. CDR3 bases: TGCGCCAGCAGCTTGGCCCCCTTAACGTGGGGCGGCACTGAAGCTTTCTTT. It yields the protein CASSLAPLTWGGTEAFF.

CDR3: CASSPRYSGEKLFF. The CDR3 bases are TGTGCCAGCAGCCCCCGGTACTCGGGGGAAAAACTGTTTTTT. The chain links TRBV7-9 to TRBJ1-4; no definite D call. With 5 bases removed from V and 8 bases from J, the gap between germline ends came to 15 bases. The CDR3 runs 14 residues. From germline, CDR1 is SEHNR and CDR2 FQNEAQ (reference sequence).

V usage is TRBV11-2 and J usage is TRBJ1-4, with D perhaps matching TRBD1 (5 bases). The CDR3 runs to 16 residues. Germline loops: CDR1 SGHAT, CDR2 FQNNGV. V was shortened by 5 bases and J by 0 bases, with 13 bases between the two germline ends. CDR3 region: CASSPWTPTTNEKLFF. DNA for the CDR3: TGTGCCAGCAGCCCCTGGACACCCACAACTAATGAAAAACTGTTTTTT. The full variable domain, with the rest looked up from reference TRBV11-2 and TRBJ1-4, is EAGVAQSPRYKIIEKRQSVAFWCNPISGHATLYWYQQILGQGPKLLIQFQNNGVVDDSQLPKDRFSAERLKGVDSTLKIQPAKLEDSAVYLCASSPWTPTTNEKLFFGSGTQLSVL.

The gene calls are TRBV7-2 and TRBJ2-1; tentative D call: TRBD2 (6 bases). Trimming left V 5 bases short and J 9 bases short, with 17 bases between. CDR3 length: 14 amino acids. CDR1 is SGHTA, CDR2 FQGNSA, per germline. This CDR3 is CASSGPGLIGEQFF. DNA for the CDR3: TGTGCCAGCAGCGGCCCGGGACTCATAGGTGAGCAGTTCTTC. The variable domain in full, completed from reference TRBV7-2 and TRBJ2-1, reads GAGVSQSPSNKVTEKGKDVELRCDPISGHTALYWYRQSLGQGLEFLIYFQGNSAPDKSGLPSDRFSAERTGGSVSTLTIQRTQQEDSAVYLCASSGPGLIGEQFFGPGTRLTVL.

This chain connects TRBV18 to TRBJ2-3, with D possibly being TRBD1 (5 bases). The V end was cut by 1 base, the J end by 6 bases, with 11 bases between. The CDR3 contains 14 residues. Per germline, CDR1 KGHSH and CDR2 LQKENI. CDR3 DNA: TGTGCCAGCTCACCACAGGGGTTGGTCGATACGCAGTATTTT. This translates into CASSPQGLVDTQYF. The whole variable domain, remainder taken from reference TRBV18 and TRBJ2-3, is NAGVMQNPRHLVRRRGQEARLRCSPMKGHSHVYWYRQLPEEGLKFMVYLQKENIIDESGMPKERFSAEFPKEGPSILRIQQVVRGDSAAYFCASSPQGLVDTQYFGPGTRLTVL.

The chain recombines TRBV6-1 with TRBJ2-6, with D perhaps matching TRBD1 (5 bases). V lost 7 bases to trimming and J lost 1 base, with 11 bases between them. Germline values: CDR1 MNHNS, CDR2 SASEGT. The CDR3 contains 15 residues. The DNA of the CDR3 is TGTGCCAGCACCATGACAGTTTCTGGGGCCAACGTCCTGACTTTC. It specifies CASTMTVSGANVLTF.

The gene calls are TRBV2 and TRBJ1-1; D is perhaps TRBD1 (6 bases). The CDR3 is 14 amino acids. The germline V and J ends were trimmed by 6 bases and 0 bases, with 11 bases remaining between them. Germline CDR1 is SNHLY and CDR2 is FYNNEI. This CDR3 reads CASSSQGLNTEAFF. The DNA of the CDR3 is TGTGCCAGCAGCTCACAGGGCCTGAACACTGAAGCTTTCTTT.

CDR3 amino acids: CASSLVTSGRSGDGELFF. CDR3 nucleotide sequence: TGTGCCAGCAGCTTAGTGACTAGCGGGAGATCGGGGGACGGGGAGCTGTTTTTT. The rearrangement uses TRBV11-2 and TRBJ2-2, with 12 bases aligning to TRBD2. The CDR3 consists of 18 residues. Germline CDR1 SGHAT, CDR2 FQNNGV. The J segment lost 7 bases and the V segment lost 1 base, leaving 10 bases of the junction unmatched.

The J gene is TRBJ1-5, the V gene TRBV18; D is perhaps TRBD1 (5 bases). The V end lost 3 bases, the J end lost 1 base, and 7 bases lay between the germline ends. The CDR3 covers 14 residues. Germline V CDR1 and CDR2: KGHSH, LQKENI. The CDR3 region has the DNA TGTGCCAGCTCACCGGGGGGGAGCAATCAGCCCCAGCATTTT. Its translation: CASSPGGSNQPQHF.

The rearrangement links TRBV25-1 to TRBJ2-1; D is unclear. CDR3 size: 12 residues. Trimming took off 4 bases at V and 4 bases at J, with 5 bases between the two ends. CDR1 is MGHDK and CDR2 is SYGVNS in the germline V gene. The CDR3 DNA follows: TGTGCCAGCAGTGGGAGATACAATGAGCAGTTCTTC. Translation gives CASSGRYNEQFF. The full variable domain, its missing parts supplied by reference TRBV25-1 and TRBJ2-1, is EADIYQTPRYLVIGTGKKITLECSQTMGHDKMYWYQQDPGMELHLIHYSYGVNSTEKGDLSSESTVSRIRTEHFPLTLESARPSHTSQYLCASSGRYNEQFFGPGTRLTVL.

The chain has TRBV4-1 and TRBJ2-3; TRBD2 matches 12 bases. The CDR3 totals 17 residues. Germline V gives CDR1 MGHRA, CDR2 YSYEKL. The trim removed 0 bases at V and 2 bases at J, leaving 3 bases unmatched. The CDR3 DNA is TGCGCCAGCAGCCAAGAAAGACTAGCGGGGGCCACAGATACGCAGTATTTT. Protein: CASSQERLAGATDTQYF.

This clone has more than one count but fewer than ten. The V call is TRBV19, the J call TRBJ1-2, with D uncertain. Germline CDR1 and CDR2: LNHDA and SQIVND (reference sequence). There are 15 residues in the CDR3. The germline V and J ends were trimmed by 2 bases and 5 bases, with 15 bases remaining between them. The CDR3: CASSILARGPYGYTF. As DNA, the CDR3 is TGTGCCAGTAGTATACTCGCCCGAGGGCCGTATGGCTACACCTTC.

The rearrangement uses TRBV18 and TRBJ1-4; TRBD1 agrees at 11 bases. Losses at the gene ends were 4 bases for V and 0 bases for J; bases not matched to a gene: 1. This CDR3 is 16 amino acids long. CDR1 is KGHSH, CDR2 LQKENI, per germline. The DNA of the CDR3 is TGTGCCAGCTCACGGGACAGGGGGGCAACTAATGAAAAACTGTTTTTT. Translated, it gives CASSRDRGATNEKLFF. Variable domain in full (rest from reference TRBV18 and TRBJ1-4): NAGVMQNPRHLVRRRGQEARLRCSPMKGHSHVYWYRQLPEEGLKFMVYLQKENIIDESGMPKERFSAEFPKEGPSILRIQQVVRGDSAAYFCASSRDRGATNEKLFFGSGTQLSVL.

The J gene is TRBJ2-7, the V gene TRBV18; 10 bases fit TRBD1. Germline values: CDR1 KGHSH, CDR2 LQKENI. Germline trimming cut 3 bases from V and 3 bases from J; bases unmatched to any gene: 2. The CDR3 runs to 14 residues. CDR3 residues: CASSPDRGSYEQYF. CDR3 nucleotide sequence: TGTGCCAGCTCACCGGACAGGGGGAGCTACGAGCAGTACTTC.

The table lists this clone with a count of one. CDR3 sequence (DNA): TGTGCCAGTAGTATGTGGCAAACTAGACTAGCGGGAGTCACAGATACGCAGTATTTT. As protein: CASSMWQTRLAGVTDTQYF. The V call is TRBV19, the J call TRBJ2-3, with 12 bases lining up with TRBD2. The CDR3 loop spans 19 amino acids. V was pared by 3 bases and J by 2 bases, with 12 bases of the junction left unmatched. In germline, CDR1 is LNHDA, CDR2 SQIVND (reference sequence).

The rearrangement uses TRBV4-3 and TRBJ2-2, with D perhaps matching TRBD2 (6 bases). The V gene's germline CDR1 is LGHNA and CDR2 YSLEER. The CDR3 spans 15 residues. The V end lost 6 bases, the J end lost 6 bases, and 17 bases lay between the germline ends. For the CDR3, the DNA is TGCGCCAGCAGGGGACTTGGTAGTATGGCCGGGGAGCTGTTTTTT. Amino acid sequence: CASRGLGSMAGELFF.

On this clone: One end of the junction fails to match germline, which may point to a read error. This chain joins TRBV5-5 and TRBJ2-7; 8 bases are shared with TRBD1. CDR3 length: 13 residues. Germline CDR1 is SGHKS and CDR2 is YYEKEE (reference sequence). The DNA for the CDR3 is TGTGCCAGCAGCGTACAGGGGGAAGTCCTTAATAACTTC. Amino acids: CASSVQGEVLNNF.

The chain recombines TRBV7-2 with TRBJ1-2, with a weak D call TRBD1 (6 bases). Germline V CDR1 and CDR2: SGHTA, FQGNSA. The ends were cut back, 5 bases at V and 3 bases at J, with 13 bases in the middle. CDR3 length equals 14 residues. CDR3 region: CASSGYRAHYGYTF. The CDR3 DNA reads as TGTGCCAGCAGCGGGTACAGGGCTCACTATGGCTACACCTTC.

The chain is built from TRBV10-2 and TRBJ1-4; unclear D gene. V lost 3 bases to trimming and J lost 5 bases, with 13 bases between them. The CDR3 extends over 15 amino acids. Germline values: CDR1 WSHSY, CDR2 SAAADI. This chain's CDR3 is CASSDSTALNEKLFF. The CDR3 DNA follows: TGCGCCAGCAGTGACTCGACGGCACTAAATGAAAAACTGTTTTTT.

There are a few counts of this clone. The chain uses TRBV7-9 and TRBJ1-2; tentative D call: TRBD1 (5 bases). V was shortened by 5 bases and J by 9 bases, with 19 bases between the two germline ends. There are 14 residues in the CDR3. Looked up from germline, CDR1 is SEHNR and CDR2 is FQNEAQ (reference sequence). CDR3 nucleotides: TGTGCCAGCAGCCCTAAGGGCCAGGGTTACCGCTACACCTTC. Amino acids: CASSPKGQGYRYTF.